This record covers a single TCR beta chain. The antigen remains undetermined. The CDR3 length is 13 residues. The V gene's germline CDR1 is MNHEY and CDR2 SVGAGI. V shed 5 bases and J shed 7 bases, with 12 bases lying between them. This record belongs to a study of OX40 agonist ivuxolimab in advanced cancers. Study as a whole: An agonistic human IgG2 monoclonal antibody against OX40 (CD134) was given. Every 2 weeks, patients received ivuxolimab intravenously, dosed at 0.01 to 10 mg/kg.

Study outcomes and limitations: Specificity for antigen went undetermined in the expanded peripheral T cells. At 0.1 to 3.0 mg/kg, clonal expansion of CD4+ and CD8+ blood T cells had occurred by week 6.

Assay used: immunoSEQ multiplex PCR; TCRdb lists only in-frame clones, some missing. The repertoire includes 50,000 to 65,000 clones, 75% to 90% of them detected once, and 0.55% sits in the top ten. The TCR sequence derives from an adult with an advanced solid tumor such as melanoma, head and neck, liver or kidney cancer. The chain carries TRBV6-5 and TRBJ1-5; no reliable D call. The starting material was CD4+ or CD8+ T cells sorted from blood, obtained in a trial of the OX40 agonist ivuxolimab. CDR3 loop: CASSPTMRQPQHF. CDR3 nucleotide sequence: TGTGCCAGCAGTCCAACAATGAGGCAGCCCCAGCATTTT.